Detailed here is one T cell receptor (beta chain). Its antigen is not identified. Assay: immunoSEQ multiplex PCR; the TCRdb copy retains only in-frame clones and omits some. The repertoire has 1.6 million or so clones, about 98.5% of them found once; the top ten carry about 0.4%. The CDR3 runs 14 residues. Germline V gene data show CDR1 as MGHDK and CDR2 as SYGVNS. With V trimmed by 6 bases and J by 4 bases, 6 bases remained unmatched. The sample comes from a study of shared clonotypes between healthy human individuals. Points from the study as a whole: Rarefaction curves obtained for sorted subsets showed sequencing incomplete despite large depth.

The source of this sequence is a man aged 25-45 years in good health. This chain joins TRBV25-1 and TRBJ1-3, with 7 bases identical to TRBD1. Material: naive CD4+ T cells sorted from blood. Subset of the sample: CD45RA+ positively selected. The CDR3 loop is CASSGRGSGNTIYF. The CDR3, as DNA: TGTGCCAGCAGCGGCAGGGGGTCCGGAAACACCATATATTTT.